What follows is one T cell receptor beta chain and its context. V gave up 1 base and J gave up 8 bases; unmatched junction bases: 13. Germline V gene lookup returns CDR1 SGHVS and CDR2 FNYEAQ. This CDR3 is 17 amino acids long. The data are from a study of control samples from healthy donors and cancer patients. Some clones are missing from TCRdb's copy, which holds only in-frame ones; the method was immunoSEQ multiplex PCR. The table lists just over 80,000 clones, just under 95% of them singletons, with 4.8% in the top ten. This chain connects TRBV7-6 to TRBJ1-3, with TRBD1 matching over 8 bases. This receptor was identified in a woman younger than 35 in good health. Material: blood. The CDR3 sequence: CASSLDSRTGLWDTIYF. CDR3 coding DNA: TGTGCCAGCAGCTTAGACTCCCGGACAGGGCTTTGGGACACCATATATTTT.